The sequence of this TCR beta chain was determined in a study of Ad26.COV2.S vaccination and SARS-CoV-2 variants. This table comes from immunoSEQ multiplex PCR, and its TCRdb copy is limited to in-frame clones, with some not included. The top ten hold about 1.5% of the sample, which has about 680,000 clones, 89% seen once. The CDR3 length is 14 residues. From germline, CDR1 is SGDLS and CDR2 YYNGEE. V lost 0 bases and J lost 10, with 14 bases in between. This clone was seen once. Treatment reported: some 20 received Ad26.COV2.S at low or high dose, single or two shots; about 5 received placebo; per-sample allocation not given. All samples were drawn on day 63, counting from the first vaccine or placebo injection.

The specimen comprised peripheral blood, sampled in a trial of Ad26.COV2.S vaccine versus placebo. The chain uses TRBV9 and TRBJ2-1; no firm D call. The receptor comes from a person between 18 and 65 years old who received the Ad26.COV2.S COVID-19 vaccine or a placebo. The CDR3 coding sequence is TGTGCCAGCAGCGTAGCTACGTTCGGAGACGAGCAGTTCTTC. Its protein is CASSVATFGDEQFF.